Listed here are 7 T cell receptor beta chains from one sample, sequenced in a study of blood T cell repertoires in COVID-19. Produced via immunoSEQ multiplex PCR; TCRdb's table is partial and in-frame only. The sample shows some 180,000 clones, around 90% of them seen only once. Sequenced sample: peripheral blood. These receptors all come from a man aged 50 to 59 with acute or convalescent COVID-19.

This sequence joins TRBV7-2 and TRBJ2-3, with 8 bases matching TRBD2. Germline V lookup: CDR1 SGHTA, CDR2 FQGNSA. The CDR3 length is 15 residues. With V trimmed by 4 bases and J by 4 bases, 7 bases remained unmatched. Here the CDR3 reads CASSSSRGGADTQYF. In DNA form, the CDR3 reads TGTGCCAGCAGCTCTTCTCGGGGGGGAGCAGATACGCAGTATTTT.

This clone was found a few times. The chain carries TRBV7-2 and TRBJ1-1; D is unresolved. Germline CDR1 reads SGHTA; CDR2 reads FQGNSA. V was cut by 5 bases and J by 0 bases, with 13 bases left in between. CDR3 size: 15 residues. CDR3 coding DNA: TGTGCCAGCAGCGCCGCGCCGGGAATGAACACTGAAGCTTTCTTT. It codes for CASSAAPGMNTEAFF.

V is TRBV15 and J is TRBJ2-5; D might be TRBD1 (6 bases). Germline V CDR1 and CDR2: LNHNV, YYDKDF (reference sequence). V lost 0 bases and J 4 bases, leaving 15 bases between the germline ends. CDR3 length: 16 residues. Here the CDR3 DNA reads TGTGCCACCAGCAGAGAGGCCAGGGGATGGTCAGAGACCCAGTACTTC. Its translation is CATSREARGWSETQYF.

This clone was found once. V is TRBV27 and J is TRBJ2-7, with 8 nucleotides matching TRBD2. Unmatched junction bases numbered 7, after V lost 4 bases and J lost 2 bases. The CDR3 consists of 15 residues. In germline, CDR1 is MNHEY, CDR2 SMNVEV (reference sequence). The DNA of the CDR3 is TGTGCCAGCAGTTGGTCCAGCGGGAGCACCTACGAGCAGTACTTC. This codes for CASSWSSGSTYEQYF.

The V and J genes are TRBV6-1 and TRBJ2-7, with TRBD1 matching 7 bases. The germline gives CDR1 MNHNS, CDR2 SASEGT. The CDR3 is 14 residues long. The junction had 7 bases not matched to a gene; V was cut back by 3 bases and J by 5 bases. The CDR3 region has the DNA TGTGCCAGCAGTGAGCCCCACAGGGGCCACGAGCAGTACGTC. Encoded protein: CASSEPHRGHEQYV.

The rearrangement joins TRBV19 to TRBJ1-6; D ambiguous. The germline V and J ends were trimmed by 3 bases and 8 bases, with 5 bases remaining between them. Germline CDR1 LNHDA, CDR2 SQIVND (reference sequence). The CDR3 length is 12 residues. CDR3 nucleotides: TGTGCCAGTAGTATCGGTTATTCACCCCTCCACTTT. Protein sequence: CASSIGYSPLHF.

The genes are TRBV14 and TRBJ1-3; D is undetermined. The CDR3 is made up of 13 amino acids. CDR1 is SGHDN, CDR2 FVKESK, per germline. Trimming removed 8 bases at V and 2 bases at J, with 10 bases between. The CDR3 sequence is CASGREAGNTIYF. The CDR3 DNA reads TGTGCCAGCGGGAGGGAGGCTGGAAACACCATATATTTT.